The T cell receptor (beta chain) described here comes from a study of cytomegalovirus exposure and HLA in healthy donors. In the PCR, 60 Vbeta and 13 Jbeta primers were used. The method was immunoSEQ multiplex PCR; TCRdb's version includes in-frame clones alone and lacks a portion of them. This sample's clone table lists roughly 100,000 clones. Losses at the gene ends were 5 bases for V and 7 bases for J; bases not matched to a gene: 7. The CDR3 covers 14 residues. Germline CDR1 and CDR2: MNHNY and SVGAGI (reference sequence). The TCR comes from a man aged 35 to 55 in good health and CMV-seronegative. The rearrangement uses TRBV6-6 and TRBJ1-2; 10 nucleotides agree with TRBD1. Sequences were obtained from PBMCs. Here the CDR3 reads CASSQTGGGGGYTF. The CDR3 DNA follows: TGTGCCAGCAGTCAGACAGGGGGCGGAGGTGGCTACACCTTC.